The T cell receptor beta chain described here comes from a study of T cell clonotyping in hematopoietic cell transplantation. The V end lost 1 base, the J end lost 5 bases, and 14 bases lay between the germline ends. The germline V gene has CDR1 SGHVS and CDR2 FNYEAQ. The CDR3 is 15 residues long. Assay used: immunoSEQ multiplex PCR; TCRdb lists only in-frame clones, some missing. This sample has about 12,000 clones, with over 40% found just once. This TCR was sampled from a man aged 50 to 60 in good health. Some clones in this sample may be carry-over from other donors' samples. Source material: peripheral blood mononuclear cells. The chain joins TRBV7-6 to TRBJ2-5; tentative D call: TRBD1 (5 bases). Here the CDR3 reads CASSLEAGSFETQYF. In DNA form, the CDR3 reads TGTGCCAGCAGCTTAGAGGCAGGGTCTTTTGAGACCCAGTACTTC. The variable domain in full, with the rest retrieved from reference TRBV7-6 and TRBJ2-5, is GAGVSQSPRYKVTKRGQDVALRCDPISGHVSLYWYRQALGQGPEFLTYFNYEAQQDKSGLPNDRFSAERPEGSISTLTIQRTEQRDSAMYRCASSLEAGSFETQYFGPGTRLLVL.